The 28 T cell receptor beta chains below come from one sample, sequenced in a study of long-term antiretroviral therapy in people with HIV. The assay used was immunoSEQ (version v3.0), run at survey level. The repertoire was sequenced with immunoSEQ multiplex PCR; TCRdb's copy has only in-frame clones and lacks some. Here the sample spans around 29,000 clones, about 87% being singletons. Sequences were derived from unsorted PBMCs, sampled 3.2 years before starting antiretroviral therapy. These receptors were taken from a man in his forties or fifties with HIV.

The J gene is TRBJ1-6, the V gene TRBV7-9; no reliable D call. V was shortened by 1 base and J by 5 bases, with 15 bases between the two germline ends. CDR1 and CDR2 from the germline V gene are SEHNR and FQNEAQ (reference sequence). The CDR3 runs to 17 residues. The CDR3 sequence is CASSLVYGTVDNSPLHF. CDR3 in DNA: TGTGCCAGCAGCTTAGTATACGGAACGGTGGATAATTCACCCCTCCACTTT.

The chain is built from TRBV10-3 and TRBJ2-5; D is perhaps TRBD1 (6 bases). The CDR3 length is 12 residues. Trimming left V 8 bases short and J 3 bases short, with 10 bases between. The germline V gene encodes CDR1 ENHRY and CDR2 SYGVKD. The CDR3, as DNA: TGTGCCATCGGTCCAGGGGAAGAGACCCAGTACTTC. As protein: CAIGPGEETQYF.

The rearrangement links TRBV7-6 to TRBJ1-4, with unresolved D. Trimming removed 2 bases from V and 0 bases from J, with 7 bases in between. This CDR3 comprises 15 residues. Germline V gene lookup returns CDR1 SGHVS and CDR2 FNYEAQ. The CDR3 loop is CASSLRPATNEKLFF. As DNA, the CDR3 is TGTGCCAGCAGCTTAAGGCCTGCAACTAATGAAAAACTGTTTTTT.

The chain is built from TRBV27 and TRBJ1-2; TRBD1 matches at 7 bases. Germline V gives CDR1 MNHEY, CDR2 SMNVEV (reference sequence). The V gene end was trimmed by 8 bases and the J gene end by 3 bases; junction bases not matched to a gene: 3. The CDR3 has 12 residues. DNA of the CDR3: TGTGCCAGCTCAGGGGGGGACTATGGCTACACCTTC. This translates into CASSGGDYGYTF.

The chain links TRBV15 to TRBJ1-5, with D perhaps TRBD1 (5 bases). The germline CDR1 and CDR2 sequences are LNHNV and YYDKDF (reference sequence). The CDR3 extends over 16 amino acids. V was cut by 4 bases and J by 5 bases, with 18 bases left in between. CDR3 sequence: CATSTGQGAQDQPQHF. The CDR3 DNA reads as TGTGCCACCAGCACAGGGCAGGGTGCTCAAGATCAGCCCCAGCATTTT.

This clone showed up just a few times. The J gene is TRBJ1-2, the V gene TRBV4-2, with D possibly TRBD1 on 5 matching bases. The CDR3 extends over 13 amino acids. V was shortened by 1 base and J by 4 bases, with 7 bases between the two germline ends. CDR1 is LGHNA and CDR2 is YNFKEQ in the germline V gene. Here the CDR3 reads CASSQGDSYGYTF. CDR3 nucleotide sequence: TGTGCCAGCAGCCAAGGAGACAGCTATGGCTACACCTTC.

The V and J genes are TRBV21-1 and TRBJ2-7; TRBD1 is the table's D call and was not checked against the DNA. TRBV21-1 is flagged as a pseudogene. CDR3 length equals 15 residues. CDR3 residues: CASSKARGPHYEQYF. The CDR3 DNA reads as TGTGCCAGCAGCAAAGCTAGGGGCCCCCACTACGAGCAGTACTTC.

The rearrangement uses TRBV7-9 and TRBJ2-7, with D maybe TRBD2 (6 bases). The CDR3 runs to 15 residues. The germline V gene encodes CDR1 SEHNR and CDR2 FQNEAQ (reference sequence). Deletions cut 5 bases from V and 1 base from J, with 15 bases between. The CDR3, as DNA: TGTGCCAGCAGCCGTGGGGGGTGGCTATCCTACGAGCAGTACTTC. Translated: CASSRGGWLSYEQYF.

The chain joins TRBV19 to TRBJ2-2, with D hard to call. The CDR3 is 15 residues long. The ends were cut back, 5 bases at V and 8 bases at J, with 18 bases in the middle. Per the germline V gene, CDR1 is LNHDA and CDR2 is SQIVND (reference sequence). CDR3 nucleotides: TGTGCCAGTAGTGCGAGCAGAATCGGGCGTGGGGAGCTGTTTTTT. Amino acids: CASSASRIGRGELFF. Full variable domain (rest looked up from reference TRBV19 and TRBJ2-2): DGGITQSPKYLFRKEGQNVTLSCEQNLNHDAMYWYRQDPGQGLRLIYYSQIVNDFQKGDIAEGYSVSREKKESFPLTVTSAQKNPTAFYLCASSASRIGRGELFFGEGSRLTVL.

The CDR3 here is CASSLRGTNEKLFF. CDR3 DNA sequence: TGTGCCAGCAGCTTACGGGGTACTAATGAAAAACTGTTTTTT. The chain recombines TRBV7-2 with TRBJ1-4; D gene unclear. Per the germline V gene, CDR1 is SGHTA and CDR2 is FQGNSA. Trimming stripped 2 bases from V and 2 bases from J, with 6 bases between. This CDR3 has 14 amino acids.

The chain employs TRBV5-1 and TRBJ1-4; the match to TRBD1 covers 12 bases. This CDR3 contains 16 residues. Trimming at V came to 1 base and at J to 8 bases, leaving 6 bases not matched to a gene. From germline, CDR1 is SGHRS and CDR2 YFSETQ. DNA for the CDR3: TGCGCCAGCAGCTTGATGGGACAGGGGGCAGAAGAAAAACTGTTTTTT. It yields the protein CASSLMGQGAEEKLFF.

This sequence joins TRBV6-1 and TRBJ2-7, with D possibly matching TRBD2 (6 bases). V lost 0 bases, J lost 6 bases, and 18 bases lay in between. The CDR3 is made up of 16 amino acids. Germline V gene sequence: CDR1 MNHNS, CDR2 SASEGT. The CDR3 DNA reads as TGTGCCAGCAGTGAAGCTCGTCTAGCGTTCCGCAGCGAGCAGTACTTC. Translating gives CASSEARLAFRSEQYF.

The gene calls are TRBV5-1 and TRBJ2-5, with 7 positions matching TRBD2. Germline-derived CDR1 and CDR2 are SGHRS and YFSETQ. The CDR3 has 15 residues. The J segment lost 5 bases and the V segment lost 4 bases, leaving 11 bases of the junction unmatched. The CDR3 DNA is TGCGCCAGCAGCCCGACGGGAGGAACGGGTGAGACCCAGTACTTC. It translates to CASSPTGGTGETQYF.

The V call is TRBV15, the J call TRBJ1-4; D is unclear. Trimming shortened V by 3 bases and J by 8 bases, and 19 bases separated the two germline ends. The CDR3 contains 16 residues. Germline values: CDR1 LNHNV, CDR2 YYDKDF (reference sequence). The CDR3 DNA reads as TGTGCCACCAGCAGGGACTACTCAGGAGGACGGGAAAAACTGTTTTTT. This gives the protein CATSRDYSGGREKLFF.

The chain couples TRBV29-1 to TRBJ2-3; D is possibly TRBD2 (5 bases). From germline, CDR1 is SQVTM and CDR2 ANQGSEA. With 7 bases removed from V and 9 bases from J, the gap between germline ends came to 20 bases. The CDR3 sequence is 13 residues long. The CDR3 protein is CSAFEGLTRTQYF. The CDR3 coding sequence is TGCAGCGCGTTCGAGGGATTGACAAGAACGCAGTATTTT.

J is TRBJ2-7 and V is TRBV2; D unresolved. Trimming stripped 1 base from V and 11 bases from J, with 18 bases between. This CDR3 contains 14 residues. The V gene's germline CDR1 is SNHLY and CDR2 FYNNEI. The CDR3 nucleotides are TGTGCCAGCAGTGAAGTTTCAGCCCCCACCCCGAAGTACTTC. This sequence encodes CASSEVSAPTPKYF.

The chain recombines TRBV28 with TRBJ2-2; 12 bases are a match to TRBD2. The J segment lost 5 bases and the V segment lost 5 bases, leaving 3 bases of the junction unmatched. Germline CDR1 reads MDHEN; CDR2 reads SYDVKM. This CDR3 comprises 15 residues. The CDR3, as DNA: TGTGCCAGCAGTCTGGGGACTAGCGGGACCGGGGAGCTGTTTTTT. Protein sequence: CASSLGTSGTGELFF.

V is TRBV23-1 and J is TRBJ1-6, with 9 bases fitting TRBD1. TRBV23-1 is an open reading frame, and its role is uncertain. The V segment lost 0 bases and the J segment 8 bases; nucleotides outside the gene matches: 8. This CDR3 has 17 amino acids. The CDR3 loop reads CASSQSRTGQGDSPLHF. In DNA, the CDR3 is TGCGCCAGCAGTCAATCGCGTACGGGACAGGGTGATTCACCCCTCCACTTT.

The V and J genes are TRBV30 and TRBJ2-2; either TRBD1 or TRBD2 may supply D (6 bases each). Germline CDR1 is GTSNPN and CDR2 is SVGIG (reference sequence). Trimming removed 0 bases from V and 6 bases from J, with 11 bases in between. The CDR3 runs to 14 residues. This CDR3 is CAWSVIGGPGELFF. The DNA of the CDR3 is TGTGCCTGGAGTGTGATAGGGGGGCCCGGGGAGCTGTTTTTT. The complete variable domain, with remaining parts taken from reference TRBV30 and TRBJ2-2, reads SQTIHQWPATLVQPVGSPLSLECTVEGTSNPNLYWYRQAAGRGLQLLFYSVGIGQISSEVPQNLSASRPQDRQFILSSKKLLLSDSGFYLCAWSVIGGPGELFFGEGSRLTVL.

The chain has TRBV20-1 and TRBJ1-2, with 8 bases aligning to TRBD1. The CDR3 is 11 amino acids. The germline V gene has CDR1 DFQATT and CDR2 SNEGSKA (reference sequence). The J segment lost 11 bases and the V segment lost 5 bases, leaving 7 bases of the junction unmatched. The CDR3 sequence is CSAVDRERYTF. CDR3 DNA sequence: TGCAGTGCTGTGGACAGGGAGCGGTACACCTTC.

V usage is TRBV5-1 and J usage is TRBJ1-1; D ambiguous. The germline V and J ends were trimmed by 4 bases and 6 bases, with 13 bases remaining between them. Germline loops: CDR1 SGHRS, CDR2 YFSETQ. CDR3 length equals 13 residues. The CDR3 nucleotides read TGCGCCAGCAGCACCATCTCTAATGCTGAAGCTTTCTTT. This encodes CASSTISNAEAFF.

The CDR3 reads CASSSPRGLAGVGGELFF. The DNA of the CDR3 is TGTGCCAGCAGCTCCCCCAGAGGACTAGCGGGGGTGGGCGGGGAGCTGTTTTTT. This chain joins TRBV11-2 and TRBJ2-2, with TRBD2 identical over 13 bases. Unmatched junction bases numbered 12, after V lost 4 bases and J lost 7 bases. The CDR3 extends over 18 amino acids. Germline V gives CDR1 SGHAT, CDR2 FQNNGV.

V gene TRBV7-2 combines with J gene TRBJ1-2, with 7 positions matching TRBD1. The germline V gene encodes CDR1 SGHTA and CDR2 FQGNSA. CDR3 length: 12 residues. J gave up 9 bases and V 4 bases, and 5 bases lay outside the gene matches. In DNA, the CDR3 is TGTGCCAGCAGCTCTCCAGGGGGGAGCTACACCTTC. Its translation: CASSSPGGSYTF.

This chain connects TRBV10-3 to TRBJ2-3, with 8 nucleotides matching TRBD1. Germline V gene sequence: CDR1 ENHRY, CDR2 SYGVKD. Trimming took 2 bases from V and 7 from J; bases not matched to a gene: 8. CDR3 length: 15 amino acids. The CDR3 coding sequence is TGTGCCATCAGTGAGGGGGACAGGAACCCTTATACGCAGTATTTT. It yields the protein CAISEGDRNPYTQYF.

The chain combines TRBV19 with TRBJ1-2; TRBD1 agrees at 7 bases. The CDR3 has 12 residues. Trimming took 6 bases from V and 8 from J; bases not matched to a gene: 6. Germline V gene data show CDR1 as LNHDA and CDR2 as SQIVND (reference sequence). The chain's CDR3 is CASSQRQGGYTF. CDR3 coding DNA: TGTGCCAGTAGCCAACGACAGGGCGGCTACACCTTC.

The rearrangement joins TRBV19 to TRBJ2-3; perhaps TRBD2 as D (6 bases). Trimming removed 5 bases at V and 7 bases at J, with 10 bases between. This CDR3 comprises 12 residues. CDR1 LNHDA and CDR2 SQIVND come from the germline V gene (reference sequence). CDR3: CASSPGGHTQYF. In DNA form, the CDR3 reads TGTGCCAGTAGTCCCGGGGGTCATACGCAGTATTTT.

The chain couples TRBV2 to TRBJ1-2, with 7 bases identical to TRBD1. V trimming: 6 bases; J trimming: 7 bases; junction bases outside the gene matches: 11. The length of the CDR3 is 14 residues. Germline CDR1 SNHLY, CDR2 FYNNEI. The CDR3 spells CASSGIRQGGGYTF. CDR3 in DNA: TGTGCCAGCAGCGGAATCCGACAGGGTGGTGGCTACACCTTC.

The V gene is TRBV20-1, the J gene TRBJ1-2; D unresolved. CDR1 DFQATT and CDR2 SNEGSKA come from the germline V gene (reference sequence). Trimming took 0 bases from V and 5 from J, leaving 4 bases between them. The CDR3 sequence is 11 residues long. This CDR3 reads CSARETYGYTF. In DNA form, the CDR3 reads TGCAGTGCTAGAGAGACATATGGCTACACCTTC.